The 26 T cell receptor beta chains listed next were all sequenced from one sample in a study of T-cell reconstitution after alpha-beta-depleted transplantation in children. Unique molecular identifiers were incorporated into the prepared TCRbeta library. TCRdb passed the PCR reads through MiXCR, listing each CDR3 protein once. Among approximately 190,000 distinct CDR3 sequences listed, approximately 8% were seen once. Sequencing was performed on PBMCs, mostly from graft donor cells, taken 360 days after TCRalphabeta/CD19-depleted stem cell transplant. These receptors were obtained from a male patient between 2 and 10 years old who had a stem cell transplant for acute myeloid leukemia, so the T cells may come from the graft donor.

The chain couples TRBV12-3 or TRBV12-4 to TRBJ1-6, with a possible D match to TRBD1 (6 bases). The V gene lost 5 bases and the J gene lost 4 bases, with 15 bases spanning the gap. The CDR3 runs to 16 residues. CDR3 in DNA: TGTGCCAGCAGTCCCAGGGGTATGAAGTATAATTCACCCCTCCACTTT. It yields the protein CASSPRGMKYNSPLHF.

This clonotype was detected only a few times. The gene calls are TRBV5-1 and TRBJ2-3, with 8 bases that match TRBD2. Trimming at V came to 4 bases and at J to 3 bases, leaving 7 bases not matched to a gene. The CDR3 is 15 residues long. Per germline, CDR1 SGHRS and CDR2 YFSETQ. The CDR3: CASSPLSGGTDTQYF. The DNA of the CDR3 is TGCGCCAGCAGCCCCTTAAGCGGGGGAACAGATACGCAGTATTTT.

The V call is TRBV20-1, the J call TRBJ2-1, with 8 bases identical to TRBD2. V shed 2 bases, J shed 4 bases, and the junction held 10 bases outside the gene matches. Germline-derived CDR1 and CDR2 are DFQATT and SNEGSKA (reference sequence). The CDR3 has 16 residues. Here the CDR3 DNA reads TGCAGTGCTAGATACCTCTCGGGGGGGCGGTACAATGAGCAGTTCTTC. Residues: CSARYLSGGRYNEQFF.

This clonotype was picked up a small number of times. The rearrangement joins TRBV6-1 to TRBJ2-7; 10 nucleotides align to TRBD1. The CDR3 consists of 14 residues. V dropped 5 bases and J dropped 1; count of bases not matched to a gene: 2. The germline CDR1 and CDR2 sequences are MNHNS and SASEGT. The CDR3 region has the DNA TGTGCCAGCAGTAGGGACAGGGGATCCTACGAGCAGTACGTC. Amino acid sequence: CASSRDRGSYEQYV.

In its sample, this clonotype was seen many times. The junction departs from germline at one end; a sequencing error may be responsible. V and J are TRBV7-7 and TRBJ2-5; 8 positions match TRBD2. The CDR3 spans 15 residues. The V gene's germline CDR1 is SSHAT and CDR2 FNYEAQ (reference sequence). The CDR3 loop reads CASSPAGALQETQYF. The CDR3 DNA reads as TGTGCTAGCAGCCCAGCGGGAGCGCTACAAGAGACCCAGTACTTC.

This clonotype has ten or more counts. V and J are TRBV7-2 and TRBJ2-5, with a weak D call TRBD2 (5 bases). The CDR3 is 13 residues long. Trimming stripped 6 bases from V and 4 bases from J, with 12 bases between. In germline, CDR1 is SGHTA, CDR2 FQGNSA. CDR3 amino acids: CASSTRASETQYF. The DNA of the CDR3 is TGTGCCAGCAGTACTAGGGCATCAGAGACCCAGTACTTC.

In its sample, this clonotype was seen a few times. The rearrangement links TRBV5-1 to TRBJ2-7; 8 bases are a match to TRBD1. Unmatched junction bases numbered 4, after V lost 3 bases and J lost 2 bases. The CDR3 is 14 amino acids. Germline V CDR1 and CDR2: SGHRS, YFSETQ. CDR3 nucleotides: TGCGCCAGCAGCTCGAACAGGGGGACCTACGAGCAGTACGTC. Encoded protein: CASSSNRGTYEQYV.

This clonotype was picked up one time. V and J are TRBV7-2 and TRBJ2-1; D gene ambiguous. The V end lost 4 bases, the J end lost 2 bases, and 9 bases lay between the germline ends. CDR3 length: 14 residues. Germline V lookup: CDR1 SGHTA, CDR2 FQGNSA. The CDR3 sequence: CASSYEAAYNEQFF. The CDR3 bases are TGTGCCAGCAGCTACGAGGCGGCCTACAATGAGCAGTTCTTC. The full variable domain, completed using reference TRBV7-2 and TRBJ2-1, is GAGVSQSPSNKVTEKGKDVELRCDPISGHTALYWYRQSLGQGLEFLIYFQGNSAPDKSGLPSDRFSAERTGGSVSTLTIQRTQQEDSAVYLCASSYEAAYNEQFFGPGTRLTVL.

V usage is TRBV19 and J usage is TRBJ1-1; 7 bases are shared with TRBD1. Looked up from germline, CDR1 is LNHDA and CDR2 is SQIVND (reference sequence). V was pared by 6 bases and J by 6 bases, with 7 bases of the junction left unmatched. This CDR3 spans 13 amino acids. CDR3 protein: CASRRDSFSEAFF. The DNA for the CDR3 is TGTGCCAGTAGGCGGGACAGCTTCTCTGAAGCTTTCTTT.

In its sample, this clonotype was seen many times. The chain joins TRBV12-3 or TRBV12-4 to TRBJ2-3; 13 nucleotides line up with TRBD2. V dropped 5 bases and J dropped 4; count of bases not matched to a gene: 12. This CDR3 is 18 amino acids long. The CDR3 DNA sequence: TGTGCCAGCAGTCGCGCCGGACTAGCGGGAGTGATTGCAGATACGCAGTATTTT. As protein: CASSRAGLAGVIADTQYF.

In its sample, this clonotype was seen many times. J is TRBJ2-5 and V is TRBV18; 9 nucleotides agree with TRBD2. The CDR3 sequence is 15 residues long. Germline V gene sequence: CDR1 KGHSH, CDR2 LQKENI. With 1 base clipped from V and 4 bases from J, the junction kept 4 bases outside the gene matches. The CDR3 DNA reads TGTGCCAGCTCACCACAAGCGGGAGGTGGAGAGACCCAGTACTTC. Protein product: CASSPQAGGGETQYF. Drawing the rest from reference TRBV18 and TRBJ2-5, the complete variable domain is NAGVMQNPRHLVRRRGQEARLRCSPMKGHSHVYWYRQLPEEGLKFMVYLQKENIIDESGMPKERFSAEFPKEGPSILRIQQVVRGDSAAYFCASSPQAGGGETQYFGPGTRLLVL.

This clonotype was found a few times. The gene calls are TRBV18 and TRBJ1-3; the D gene is possibly TRBD1 (5 bases). The CDR3 is made up of 15 amino acids. The germline gives CDR1 KGHSH, CDR2 LQKENI. Trimming cost V 3 bases and J 0 bases, with 9 bases left between them. This chain's CDR3 is CASSPGGLSGNTIYF. The CDR3 DNA is TGTGCCAGCTCACCTGGGGGACTCTCTGGAAACACCATATATTTT.

J is TRBJ1-5 and V is TRBV7-9; a possible D gene is TRBD1 (6 bases). The CDR3 runs 13 residues. Germline assignment: CDR1 SEHNR and CDR2 FQNEAQ (reference sequence). V shed 0 bases and J shed 9 bases, with 9 bases lying between them. This CDR3 is CASSLAPDRPQHF. The CDR3 nucleotides read TGTGCCAGCAGCTTAGCCCCGGACAGGCCCCAGCATTTT.

This clonotype was counted ten times or more. The V and J genes are TRBV20-1 and TRBJ2-1; D ambiguous. V lost 3 bases to trimming and J lost 5 bases, with 8 bases between them. The CDR3 covers 12 residues. Germline V gene sequence: CDR1 DFQATT, CDR2 SNEGSKA (reference sequence). Written as DNA, the CDR3 is TGCAGTGCTAGTCGAGGACACAATGAGCAGTTCTTC. Amino acids: CSASRGHNEQFF.

V gene TRBV20-1 combines with J gene TRBJ2-7; possible D gene TRBD1, 6 bases. CDR1 and CDR2 from the germline V gene are DFQATT and SNEGSKA (reference sequence). The CDR3 length is 13 residues. V gave up 0 bases and J gave up 4 bases, with 10 bases separating them. The CDR3 reads CSAREQGWYEQYF. The CDR3 coding sequence is TGCAGTGCTAGAGAACAGGGATGGTACGAGCAGTACTTC.

This clonotype was counted at least ten times. This chain uses TRBV9 with TRBJ2-6; weak D call: TRBD1 (6 bases). This CDR3 has 17 residues. CDR1 is SGDLS and CDR2 is YYNGEE in the germline V gene. V lost 0 bases and J lost 0, with 10 bases in between. The CDR3 here is CASSVVDRNSGANVLTF. The DNA for the CDR3 is TGTGCCAGCAGCGTAGTGGACAGAAACTCTGGGGCCAACGTCCTGACTTTC.

This clonotype was detected ten times or more. J is TRBJ1-3 and V is TRBV28; tentatively, D is TRBD1 (5 bases). The CDR3 is made up of 15 amino acids. Germline values: CDR1 MDHEN, CDR2 SYDVKM. The germline V and J ends were trimmed by 5 bases and 0 bases, with 11 bases remaining between them. The CDR3 loop reads CASSQSGISGNTIYF. The CDR3 DNA reads as TGTGCCAGCAGTCAGTCAGGGATCTCTGGAAACACCATATATTTT.

This clonotype was recorded a few times. This chain connects TRBV5-8 to TRBJ2-2; no definite D call. V lost 5 bases and J lost 0, with 11 bases in between. Germline CDR1 and CDR2: SGHTS and YDEGEE. The length of the CDR3 is 15 residues. CDR3: CASRGLAANTGELFF. In DNA form, the CDR3 reads TGTGCCAGCAGGGGCTTGGCAGCGAACACCGGGGAGCTGTTTTTT.

This clonotype was seen a few times. V usage is TRBV12-3 or TRBV12-4 and J usage is TRBJ2-5, with D possibly being TRBD2 (7 bases). V gave up 6 bases and J gave up 5 bases, with 13 bases separating them. This CDR3 is built from 13 residues. CDR3 sequence reads: CASRRGGTETQYF. The CDR3 DNA sequence: TGTGCCAGCAGGAGGGGGGGAACGGAGACCCAGTACTTC.

This clonotype was found many times. The chain has TRBV20-1 and TRBJ1-4; possibly TRBD1 for D (5 bases). The CDR3 runs 14 residues. Germline-derived CDR1 and CDR2 are DFQATT and SNEGSKA (reference sequence). Trimming cost V 4 bases and J 5 bases, with 14 bases left between them. CDR3 DNA sequence: TGCAGTGCTACTCCCGGACACCAAAATGAAAAACTGTTTTTT. Protein sequence: CSATPGHQNEKLFF.

The chain carries TRBV7-6 and TRBJ2-1; no clear D gene. V lost 4 bases and J 10 bases, leaving 14 bases between the germline ends. Per the germline V gene, CDR1 is SGHVS and CDR2 is FNYEAQ. This CDR3 is built from 13 residues. CDR3 nucleotide sequence: TGTGCCAGCAGCTCTGACCTGGTCGGGGAGCAGTTCTTC. This translates into CASSSDLVGEQFF.

This rearrangement joins TRBV20-1 to TRBJ2-7; 10 bases are shared with TRBD2. Germline trimming cut 2 bases from V and 4 bases from J; bases unmatched to any gene: 23. There are 20 residues in the CDR3. Germline V gives CDR1 DFQATT, CDR2 SNEGSKA (reference sequence). CDR3 region: CSARHLIRHGRTSGCYEQYF. The CDR3 DNA follows: TGCAGTGCTAGACATCTAATACGGCACGGGAGGACTAGCGGCTGTTACGAGCAGTACTTC.

This clonotype was seen repeatedly, ten times or more. The chain combines TRBV27 with TRBJ2-3, with a tentative D call TRBD2 (6 bases). V was clipped by 4 bases and J by 10 bases, with 21 bases between them. Germline lookup yields CDR1 MNHEY and CDR2 SMNVEV (reference sequence). The CDR3 is made up of 15 amino acids. CDR3 residues: CASSSGAAGLRAQYF. Here the CDR3 DNA reads TGTGCCAGCAGTTCTGGGGCAGCGGGCTTACGCGCGCAGTATTTT.

The rearrangement links TRBV5-1 to TRBJ2-1; TRBD2 aligns across 13 bases. The CDR3 is 19 amino acids. Germline V gene data show CDR1 as SGHRS and CDR2 as YFSETQ. V was clipped by 3 bases and J by 5 bases; unmatched bases: 14. The CDR3 reads CASSWTVTGTSGAHNEQFF. For the CDR3, the DNA is TGCGCCAGCAGCTGGACCGTCACCGGGACTAGCGGGGCCCACAATGAGCAGTTCTTC.

In its sample, this clonotype was seen once. V usage is TRBV18 and J usage is TRBJ2-4; D might be TRBD2 (7 bases). Trimming cost V 1 base and J 0 bases, with 13 bases left between them. The CDR3 is 17 amino acids. From germline, CDR1 is KGHSH and CDR2 LQKENI. CDR3 loop: CASSPQGGGLAKNIQYF. CDR3 DNA sequence: TGTGCCAGCTCACCACAGGGCGGGGGCCTAGCCAAAAACATTCAGTACTTC.

This clonotype has only a few counts. V usage is TRBV18 and J usage is TRBJ1-5, with D possibly being TRBD1 (6 bases). This CDR3 region has 14 residues. From germline, CDR1 is KGHSH and CDR2 LQKENI. V was pared by 6 bases and J by 7 bases, with 16 bases between. Here the CDR3 DNA reads TGTGCCAGCTCCCAATCAGGGGTGGGACAGCCCCAGCATTTT. It yields the protein CASSQSGVGQPQHF.